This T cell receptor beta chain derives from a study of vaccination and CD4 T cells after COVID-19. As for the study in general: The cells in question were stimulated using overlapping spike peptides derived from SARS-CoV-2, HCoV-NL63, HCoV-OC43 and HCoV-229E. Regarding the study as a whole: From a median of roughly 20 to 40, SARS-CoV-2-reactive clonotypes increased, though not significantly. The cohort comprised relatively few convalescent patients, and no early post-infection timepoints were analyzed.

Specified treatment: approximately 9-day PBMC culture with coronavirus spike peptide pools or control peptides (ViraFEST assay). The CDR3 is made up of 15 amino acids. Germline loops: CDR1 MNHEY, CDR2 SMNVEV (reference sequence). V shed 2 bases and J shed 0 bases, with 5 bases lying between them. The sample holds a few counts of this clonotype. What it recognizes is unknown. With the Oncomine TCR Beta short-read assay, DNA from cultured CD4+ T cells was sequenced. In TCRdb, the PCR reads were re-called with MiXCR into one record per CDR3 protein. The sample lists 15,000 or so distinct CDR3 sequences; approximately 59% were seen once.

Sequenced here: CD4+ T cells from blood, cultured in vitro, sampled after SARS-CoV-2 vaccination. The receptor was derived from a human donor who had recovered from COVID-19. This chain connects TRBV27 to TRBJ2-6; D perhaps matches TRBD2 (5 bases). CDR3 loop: CASSLEGSGANVLTF. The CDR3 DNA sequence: TGTGCCAGCAGTTTAGAGGGCTCTGGGGCCAACGTCCTGACTTTC.